One sample yielded the 17 T cell receptor beta chains listed below, sequenced in a study of post-analysis software for immune sequencing data (dated by TCRdb to about 2015). These receptors have no known antigen. Points the paper makes about the study in general: Four or five TRBV segments, including TRBV5-6, TRBV5-1 and TRBV20-1, were significantly more frequent in patients than controls.

The library was prepared using PCR. For sequencing, an Illumina HiSeq 2500 was employed. To reduce PCR and sequencing biases, unique molecular identifiers were built into the TCR beta cDNA libraries. TCRdb reworked the public reads: Q25 trimming with fastp, MiXCR clone assembly, productive beta chains retained. Each CDR3 protein gets just one entry, which takes the most common genes and DNA from the rows behind it. This sample lists 550,000 to 700,000 distinct CDR3 sequences; about 44% were detected once. Jointly, the top ten make up around 1.7% of the sample. Sequenced material: blood. The receptors stem from a girl aged 10-17 years with multiple sclerosis.

Only a few counts were recorded for this clonotype. The chain carries TRBV5-8 and TRBJ2-7; 8 positions match TRBD1. The germline CDR1 and CDR2 sequences are SGHTS and YDEGEE. V was pared by 6 bases and J by 1 base, with 6 bases of the junction left unmatched. CDR3 length: 14 amino acids. In nucleotides, the CDR3 is TGTGCCAGCACCCCGGGACAGGTATCCTACGAGCAGTACTTC. Protein: CASTPGQVSYEQYF.

The chain carries TRBV12-3 or TRBV12-4 and TRBJ2-7; D gene uncertain. CDR3 length: 14 residues. V lost 4 bases, J lost 6 bases, and 16 bases lay in between. The CDR3: CASSSPRLRREQYF. The CDR3 bases are TGTGCCAGCAGTTCCCCAAGGCTCCGCCGCGAGCAGTACTTC.

This clonotype has a handful of counts. This chain connects TRBV13 to TRBJ1-2; maybe TRBD1 (6 bases). Per germline, CDR1 PRHDT and CDR2 FYEKMQ (reference sequence). The V end lost 6 bases, the J end lost 4 bases, and 18 bases lay between the germline ends. The CDR3 contains 15 residues. Here the CDR3 DNA reads TGTGCCAGCAGTAATGCGGGACACCCGGTCTATGGCTACACCTTC. It encodes CASSNAGHPVYGYTF. Filled out from reference TRBV13 and TRBJ1-2, the complete variable domain reads AAGVIQSPRHLIKEKRETATLKCYPIPRHDTVYWYQQGPGQDPQFLISFYEKMQSDKGSIPDRFSAQQFSDYHSELNMSSLELGDSALYFCASSNAGHPVYGYTFGSGTRLTVV.

The gene calls are TRBV12-3 or TRBV12-4 and TRBJ2-6; 13 bases agree with TRBD2. There are 18 residues in the CDR3. Trimming cost V 6 bases and J 0 bases; bases outside gene matches: 5. The CDR3 DNA sequence: TGTGCCAGCAGAGGACTAGCGGGGGAGAGCTCTGGGGCCAACGTCCTGACTTTC. Translation gives CASRGLAGESSGANVLTF.

The chain has TRBV24-1 and TRBJ1-2; D is undetermined. CDR3 size: 13 residues. Germline lookup yields CDR1 KGHDR and CDR2 SFDVKD. V lost 3 bases to trimming and J lost 7 bases, with 11 bases between them. The CDR3 here is CATSDIRGGGYTF. The CDR3 region has the DNA TGTGCCACCAGTGATATCCGGGGAGGTGGCTACACCTTC.

The chain links TRBV11-2 to TRBJ2-3; D might be TRBD2 (6 bases). The ends were cut back, 4 bases at V and 5 bases at J, with 16 bases in the middle. This CDR3 is 15 amino acids long. Germline CDR1 SGHAT, CDR2 FQNNGV. The CDR3: CASSWGARRGDTQYF. The CDR3 DNA sequence: TGTGCCAGCAGCTGGGGCGCCCGGAGGGGAGATACGCAGTATTTT. Full variable domain (rest looked up from reference TRBV11-2 and TRBJ2-3): EAGVAQSPRYKIIEKRQSVAFWCNPISGHATLYWYQQILGQGPKLLIQFQNNGVVDDSQLPKDRFSAERLKGVDSTLKIQPAKLEDSAVYLCASSWGARRGDTQYFGPGTRLTVL.

This clonotype has a handful of counts. This rearrangement joins TRBV20-1 to TRBJ2-7; D tentatively fits TRBD1 or TRBD2 (5 bases each). Germline V gives CDR1 DFQATT, CDR2 SNEGSKA (reference sequence). V was cut by 1 base and J by 7 bases, with 20 bases left in between. The CDR3 extends over 15 amino acids. CDR3 residues: CSARGQGDTLGEQYF. The CDR3 DNA follows: TGCAGTGCTAGAGGTCAGGGAGACACTCTCGGGGAGCAGTACTTC.

The J gene is TRBJ1-5, the V gene TRBV24-1; the match to TRBD1 covers 8 bases. J was trimmed by 4 bases and V by 9 bases; bases with no gene match: 4. Looked up from germline, CDR1 is KGHDR and CDR2 is SFDVKD. This CDR3 is 13 amino acids long. CDR3 DNA sequence: TGTGCCACCCGACAGGGGTCTAATCAGCCCCAGCATTTT. It specifies CATRQGSNQPQHF.

V is TRBV29-1 and J is TRBJ2-1; D remains ambiguous. The germline gives CDR1 SQVTM, CDR2 ANQGSEA. V was shortened by 4 bases and J by 6 bases, with 7 bases between the two germline ends. The CDR3 is 11 residues long. The CDR3 DNA is TGCAGCGTTGGCTACCTCAATGAGCAGTTCTTC. Translation gives CSVGYLNEQFF.

This clonotype was picked up a small number of times. The V call is TRBV5-1, the J call TRBJ1-2; D is unresolved. Germline CDR1 and CDR2: SGHRS and YFSETQ. This CDR3 is built from 10 residues. V was pared by 5 bases and J by 8 bases, with 7 bases between. The CDR3 spells CASSEGGYTF. In nucleotides, the CDR3 is TGCGCCAGCAGTGAGGGCGGCTACACCTTC. The entire variable domain, with the rest obtained from reference TRBV5-1 and TRBJ1-2, is as follows: KAGVTQTPRYLIKTRGQQVTLSCSPISGHRSVSWYQQTPGQGLQFLFEYFSETQRNKGNFPGRFSGRQFSNSRSEMNVSTLELGDSALYLCASSEGGYTFGSGTRLTVV.

The gene calls are TRBV4-2 and TRBJ2-7; TRBD2 is a possible D gene (5 bases). Between the trimmed V and J ends, which lost 0 bases and 1 base, there was a span of 13 bases. Germline V CDR1 and CDR2: LGHNA, YNFKEQ. This CDR3 comprises 16 residues. In nucleotides, the CDR3 is TGTGCCAGCAGCCAAGATCCCGGGATCGGTTCCTACGAGCAGTACTTC. Amino acids: CASSQDPGIGSYEQYF.

The gene calls are TRBV7-9 and TRBJ2-1, with TRBD1 matching over 8 bases. Germline-derived CDR1 and CDR2 are SEHNR and FQNEAQ (reference sequence). The CDR3 is 15 amino acids. V shed 5 bases and J 2 bases; nucleotides not matched to a gene: 5. DNA of the CDR3: TGTGCCAGCAGCCCCTCGGACAGGGCCTACAATGAGCAGTTCTTC. Translation: CASSPSDRAYNEQFF.

This clonotype appeared a few times. The J gene is TRBJ1-2, the V gene TRBV29-1; 8 nucleotides agree with TRBD1. Germline-derived CDR1 and CDR2 are SQVTM and ANQGSEA. The CDR3 extends over 14 amino acids. J lost 7 bases, V lost 2 bases, and 9 bases had no gene match. The CDR3 is CSVERTGTVGGYTF. The CDR3 coding sequence is TGCAGCGTTGAACGGACAGGGACTGTTGGTGGCTACACCTTC.

The table lists this clonotype with a few counts. This chain connects TRBV5-1 to TRBJ2-7; D is perhaps TRBD1 (6 bases). The V end was cut by 0 bases, the J end by 2 bases, with 15 bases between. The CDR3 has 16 residues. CDR1 and CDR2 (germline): SGHRS, YFSETQ. CDR3 nucleotides: TGCGCCAGCAGCTTGGAGGGTGCAGGGGACCCCTACGAGCAGTACTTC. It codes for CASSLEGAGDPYEQYF.

Comment on this clonotype: Relative to the germline gene, one junction end is altered; a read error may explain this. The chain joins TRBV12-3 or TRBV12-4 to TRBJ2-3; tentative D call: TRBD2 (6 bases). This CDR3 is built from 12 residues. CDR3 sequence (DNA): TGTGCCAGCAGTTGGACGGGAGATGCGCAGTATTTT. As protein: CASSWTGDAQYF.

The chain carries TRBV6-6 and TRBJ1-5; 7 bases are shared with TRBD1. CDR3 length: 14 amino acids. V lost 2 bases, J lost 5 bases, and 3 bases stayed unmatched. Looked up from germline, CDR1 is MNHNY and CDR2 is SVGAGI (reference sequence). CDR3 bases: TGTGCCAGCAGTTACCTAGGGGGCGATCAGCCCCAGCATTTT. It specifies CASSYLGGDQPQHF.

This clonotype has more than one count but fewer than ten. The chain employs TRBV5-1 and TRBJ2-1; 8 bases are shared with TRBD2. The trim removed 5 bases at V and 0 bases at J, leaving 4 bases unmatched. CDR1 and CDR2 (germline): SGHRS, YFSETQ. CDR3 length: 15 amino acids. The CDR3 coding sequence is TGCGCCAGCAGTACGGCGGGAGGCTCCTACAATGAGCAGTTCTTC. It is translated as CASSTAGGSYNEQFF.